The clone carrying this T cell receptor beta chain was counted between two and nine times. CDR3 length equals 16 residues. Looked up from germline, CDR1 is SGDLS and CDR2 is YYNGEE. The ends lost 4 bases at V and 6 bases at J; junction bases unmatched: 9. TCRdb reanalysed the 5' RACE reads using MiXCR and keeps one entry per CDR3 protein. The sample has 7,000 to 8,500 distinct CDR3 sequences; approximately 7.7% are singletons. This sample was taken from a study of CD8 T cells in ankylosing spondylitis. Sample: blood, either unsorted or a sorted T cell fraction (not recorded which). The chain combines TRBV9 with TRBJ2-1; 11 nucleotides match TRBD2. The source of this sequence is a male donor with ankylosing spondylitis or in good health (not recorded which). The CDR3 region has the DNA TGTGCCAGCAGCACCCTTAGCGGGAGGGCCGGCAATGAGCAGTTCTTC. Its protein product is CASSTLSGRAGNEQFF.